The entry below gives a single T cell receptor (beta chain) sequence along with its context. The entry originates in a study of blood T cell repertoires in COVID-19. Libraries were prepared by immunoSEQ multiplex PCR; TCRdb keeps only in-frame clonotypes and omits some of them. Found here are roughly 81,000 clones, 70% to 90% of them singletons; the top ten hold under 9.5%. The CDR3 runs to 13 residues. Trimming cost V 3 bases and J 1 base, with 7 bases left between them. Germline CDR1 reads SGHRS; CDR2 reads YFSETQ. This chain links TRBV5-1 with TRBJ1-1; D gene unclear. The receptor was derived from a man in his thirties or forties with acute or convalescent COVID-19. The sample was peripheral blood. The CDR3 reads CASSSHQNTEAFF. The CDR3 DNA follows: TGCGCCAGCAGCTCACACCAGAACACTGAAGCTTTCTTT.